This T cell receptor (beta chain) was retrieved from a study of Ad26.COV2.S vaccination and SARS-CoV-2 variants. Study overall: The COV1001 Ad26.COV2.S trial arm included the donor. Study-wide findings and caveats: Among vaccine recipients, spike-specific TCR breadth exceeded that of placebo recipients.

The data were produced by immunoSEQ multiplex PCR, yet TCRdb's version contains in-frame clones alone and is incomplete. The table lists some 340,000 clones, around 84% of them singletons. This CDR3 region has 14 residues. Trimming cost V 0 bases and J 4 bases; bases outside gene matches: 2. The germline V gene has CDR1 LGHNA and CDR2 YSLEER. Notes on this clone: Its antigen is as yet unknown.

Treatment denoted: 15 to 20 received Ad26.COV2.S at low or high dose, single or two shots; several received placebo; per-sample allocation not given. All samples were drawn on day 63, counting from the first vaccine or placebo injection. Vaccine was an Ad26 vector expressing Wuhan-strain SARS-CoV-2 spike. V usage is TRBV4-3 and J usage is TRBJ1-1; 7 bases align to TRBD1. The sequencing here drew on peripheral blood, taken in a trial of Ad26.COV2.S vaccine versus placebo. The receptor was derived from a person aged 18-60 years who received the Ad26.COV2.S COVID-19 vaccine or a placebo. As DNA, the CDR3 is TGCGCCAGCAGCCAAGAAGGGGGCGGCACTGAAGCTTTCTTT. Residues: CASSQEGGGTEAFF.